This T cell receptor (beta chain) was sequenced during a study of T cells after yellow fever vaccination. TCRdb processed the 5' RACE reads anew with MiXCR; each CDR3 protein has one entry. This table holds 150,000 to 200,000 distinct CDR3 sequences, 7% to 10% found once. Germline V gene sequence: CDR1 SGHRS, CDR2 YFSETQ. Trimming removed 3 bases at V and 3 bases at J, with 13 bases between. CDR3 length: 14 residues. The sequence derives from a young man who received the YFV17D yellow fever vaccine. Sequenced material: CD8+ T cells sorted from PBMCs, taken 45 days after the yellow fever booster vaccination. The J gene is TRBJ2-7, the V gene TRBV5-1, with D perhaps TRBD2 (6 bases). The CDR3 DNA is TGCGCCAGCAGCTGGAGGGCAGGAAACTACGAGCAGTACGTC. It specifies CASSWRAGNYEQYV.